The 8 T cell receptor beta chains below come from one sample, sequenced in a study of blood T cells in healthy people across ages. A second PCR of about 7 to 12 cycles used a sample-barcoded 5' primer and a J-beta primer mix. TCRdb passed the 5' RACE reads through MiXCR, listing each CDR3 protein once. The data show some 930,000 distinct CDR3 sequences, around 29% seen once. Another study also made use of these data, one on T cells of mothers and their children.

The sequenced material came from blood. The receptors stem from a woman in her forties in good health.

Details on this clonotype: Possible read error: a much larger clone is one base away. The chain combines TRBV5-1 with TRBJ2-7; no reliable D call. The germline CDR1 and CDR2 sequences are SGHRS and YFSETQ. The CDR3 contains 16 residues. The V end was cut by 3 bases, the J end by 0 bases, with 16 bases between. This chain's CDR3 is CASSSAWSGGSYEQYF. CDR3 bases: TGCGCCAGCAGCTCGGCCTGGTCAGGCGGCTCCTACGAGCAGTACTTC.

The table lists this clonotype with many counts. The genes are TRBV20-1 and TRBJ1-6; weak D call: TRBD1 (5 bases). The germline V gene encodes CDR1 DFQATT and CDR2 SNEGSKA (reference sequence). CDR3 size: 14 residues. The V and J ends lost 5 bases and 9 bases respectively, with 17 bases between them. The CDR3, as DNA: TGCAGTGCTCCCCCCGACAGCCCAACTTCACCCCTCCACTTT. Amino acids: CSAPPDSPTSPLHF.

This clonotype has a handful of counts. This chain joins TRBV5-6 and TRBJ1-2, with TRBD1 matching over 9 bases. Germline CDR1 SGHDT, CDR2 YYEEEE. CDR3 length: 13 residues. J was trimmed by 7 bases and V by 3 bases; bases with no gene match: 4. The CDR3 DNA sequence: TGTGCCAGCAGCTCCCAGACAGGGGGTGGCTACACCTTC. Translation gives CASSSQTGGGYTF. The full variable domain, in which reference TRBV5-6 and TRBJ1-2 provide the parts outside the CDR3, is DAGVTQSPTHLIKTRGQQVTLRCSPKSGHDTVSWYQQALGQGPQFIFQYYEEEERQRGNFPDRFSGHQFPNYSSELNVNALLLGDSALYLCASSSQTGGGYTFGSGTRLTVV.

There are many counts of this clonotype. CDR3 sequence: CASSPRRGHRIQFF. In DNA, the CDR3 is TGTGCCAGCAGCCCTAGGCGGGGACACAGGATTCAGTTCTTC. This chain uses TRBV7-2 with TRBJ2-1, with D perhaps assigned TRBD1 or TRBD2 (6 bases each). V was cut by 5 bases and J by 13 bases, with 21 bases left in between. CDR1 SGHTA and CDR2 FQGNSA come from the germline V gene. This CDR3 contains 14 residues.

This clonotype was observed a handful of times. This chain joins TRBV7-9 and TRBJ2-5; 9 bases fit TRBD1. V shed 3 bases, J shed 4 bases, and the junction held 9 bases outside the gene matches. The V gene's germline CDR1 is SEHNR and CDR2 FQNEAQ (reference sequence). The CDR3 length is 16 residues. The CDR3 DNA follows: TGTGCCAGCAGCTTCCTCCTACAGGGGGCCGCAGAGACCCAGTACTTC. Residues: CASSFLLQGAAETQYF.

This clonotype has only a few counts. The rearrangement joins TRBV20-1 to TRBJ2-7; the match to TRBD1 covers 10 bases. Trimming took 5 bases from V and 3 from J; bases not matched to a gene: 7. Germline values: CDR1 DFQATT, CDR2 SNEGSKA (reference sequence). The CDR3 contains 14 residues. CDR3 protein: CSAHFRDRGYEQYF. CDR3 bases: TGCAGTGCTCACTTCCGGGACAGGGGCTACGAGCAGTACTTC.

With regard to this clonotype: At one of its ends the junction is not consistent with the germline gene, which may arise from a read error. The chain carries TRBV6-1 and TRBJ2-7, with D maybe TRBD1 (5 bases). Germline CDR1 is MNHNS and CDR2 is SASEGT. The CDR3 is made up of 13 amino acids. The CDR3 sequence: CAVQRDSSYGQYF. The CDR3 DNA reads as TGTGCCGTCCAAAGAGACAGCTCCTACGGGCAGTACTTC.

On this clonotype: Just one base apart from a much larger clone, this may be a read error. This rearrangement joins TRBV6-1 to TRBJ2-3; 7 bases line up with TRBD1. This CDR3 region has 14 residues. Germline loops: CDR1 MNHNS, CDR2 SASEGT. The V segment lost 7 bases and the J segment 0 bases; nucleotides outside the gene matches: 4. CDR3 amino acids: CASNLQGSTDTQYF. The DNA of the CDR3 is TGTGCCAGCAACTTACAGGGGAGCACAGATACGCAGTATTTT.